This entry is about one T cell receptor (beta chain). Its antigen is not yet known. Base qualities are not at hand, and no much larger clone is one base apart. These data belong to a study of immunodeficiency (dated by TCRdb to about 2019). With regard to the full study: Repertoire analysis was done to look for VDJ recombination defects and oligoclonality.

The study at large found these results: Severe oligoclonality, judged by top-100 and total clonotype frequencies, was seen in patient CD8+ but not CD4+ T cells. Relative to control CD8+ T cells, CD8+ T cells from patients had restricted TRB V-J pairing and a lower productive entropy. Entropy comparisons showed n=3 (open circles) for patients versus healthy controls; a thymic development effect was only suggested as possible.

Genomic DNA was extracted using the QIAamp DNA Blood Mini Kit and was submitted for immunoSEQ repertoire analysis. A standard quantity of genomic DNA template was used for amplification of CDR3 regions by multiplex PCR. An Illumina platform was used to sequence the PCR products. In the paper's pipeline: Alignment of sequences to a reference was performed, and V, D and J gene definitions were taken from IMGT. Closely related sequences were merged by a nearest-neighbor clustering algorithm so that PCR and sequencing errors were removed. V, D and J usage in productive unique and total sequences was analyzed using ImmunoSEQ Analyzer tools and R version 3.6.1. In its TCRdb copy, this immuneACCESS table keeps in-frame sequences only and misses some clones. Where compared with another copy, unresolved V genes explain less than half of these, and the others have no known cause. V and J calls and clone size follow that table, whereas D and trimming were derived from the DNA. This sample has several thousand clones in its table, and about 89% of those were observed once. The leading ten clones occupy around 13% of the sample.

The CDR3, from cysteine to phenylalanine, totals 16 residues. The entry retains the CDR3 DNA only, 48 bases that are in frame from base 1. As encoded in the germline V gene (reference sequence), CDR1 is SGHAT while CDR2 is FQDESV. V drops 5 bases and J drops 0 bases, leaving 17 bases in between. Before TCR sequencing, CD3+CD8+ T cells were sorted from fresh PBMCs. Input material: CD8+ T cells from blood. The chain joins TRBV11-1 to TRBJ2-7, with the D gene not clear enough to name. The TCR originated in a human donor in good health. The DNA sequence is TGTGCCAGCAGCCCTCAACCCGGCGGAAACTCCTACGAGCAGTACTTC. This gives the protein CASSPQPGGNSYEQYF.